This T cell receptor (beta chain) was captured in a study of T-cell reconstitution after alpha-beta-depleted transplantation in children. With 0 bases removed from V and 5 bases from J, the gap between germline ends came to 12 bases. This CDR3 region has 14 residues. Germline V gives CDR1 SGHRS, CDR2 YFSETQ. This clonotype has more than one count but fewer than ten. This sample's TCRbeta library carried unique molecular identifier barcodes. TCRdb reprocessed the PCR reads with MiXCR, giving one entry per CDR3 protein. Of just under 550,000 distinct CDR3 sequences in the sample, around 16% are singletons; the top ten hold 2.5% to 3.5%.

The V and J genes are TRBV5-1 and TRBJ2-7; D not resolved. This clonotype was obtained from a human donor who donated a stem cell graft to a child with acute lymphoblastic leukemia. This material consisted of PBMCs from the stem cell graft donor, taken from the stem cell graft. In DNA form, the CDR3 reads TGCGCCAGCAGCTTGGAAATCATGGTTAACGAGCAGTACTTC. Translating gives CASSLEIMVNEQYF.